A single sample gave rise to the 27 T cell receptor beta chains below, sequenced in a study of shared clonotypes between healthy human individuals. TCRdb keeps only in-frame clones here, not all; method: immunoSEQ multiplex PCR. Here the sample spans 2 million to 2.5 million clones, 85% to 95% being singletons. The sample comprised naive CD4+ T cells from PBMCs. Subset reported: CD45RA+ positively selected. The receptors originated from a man aged 18 to 30 in good health. Some clones in this sample may be carry-over from other donors' samples.

V is TRBV5-1 and J is TRBJ1-6; TRBD1 might be the D (6 bases). The CDR3 length is 17 residues. V was pared by 4 bases and J by 8 bases, with 22 bases between. Germline-derived CDR1 and CDR2 are SGHRS and YFSETQ. CDR3 in DNA: TGCGCCAGCAGCCCGATTTTAGCGACAGGCTCCGATTCACCCCTCCACTTT. Protein: CASSPILATGSDSPLHF.

The chain links TRBV6-1 to TRBJ1-1; D perhaps matches TRBD1 (5 bases). Germline assignment: CDR1 MNHNS and CDR2 SASEGT. The CDR3 consists of 13 residues. The ends were cut back, 8 bases at V and 6 bases at J, with 16 bases in the middle. CDR3 nucleotide sequence: TGTGCCAGCCGACCACGGGGGGACGCTGAAGCTTTCTTT. Translation: CASRPRGDAEAFF.

The CDR3 sequence: CASSLDPGLPDTQYF. The CDR3 region has the DNA TGCGCCAGCAGCTTGGATCCAGGGCTCCCAGATACGCAGTATTTT. This rearrangement joins TRBV5-1 to TRBJ2-3; weak D call: TRBD1 (5 bases). This CDR3 is built from 15 residues. Germline CDR1 and CDR2: SGHRS and YFSETQ. The V and J ends lost 0 bases and 4 bases respectively, with 12 bases between them. Full variable domain (outside the CDR3, taken from reference TRBV5-1 and TRBJ2-3): KAGVTQTPRYLIKTRGQQVTLSCSPISGHRSVSWYQQTPGQGLQFLFEYFSETQRNKGNFPGRFSGRQFSNSRSEMNVSTLELGDSALYLCASSLDPGLPDTQYFGPGTRLTVL.

The chain carries TRBV5-5 and TRBJ1-2; D remains ambiguous. Trimming cost V 0 bases and J 4 bases, with 4 bases left between them. The CDR3 runs 12 residues. Germline values: CDR1 SGHKS, CDR2 YYEKEE (reference sequence). The CDR3 loop is CASSLDGYGYTF. In DNA form, the CDR3 reads TGTGCCAGCAGCTTGGATGGCTATGGCTACACCTTC.

This chain joins TRBV28 and TRBJ1-1, with 7 nucleotides matching TRBD1. With 7 bases clipped from V and 8 bases from J, the junction kept 7 bases outside the gene matches. Germline lookup yields CDR1 MDHEN and CDR2 SYDVKM. This CDR3 spans 12 amino acids. CDR3 DNA: TGTGCCAGCATTGGACAGGATCTAGAAGCTTTCTTT. This gives the protein CASIGQDLEAFF.

V is TRBV28 and J is TRBJ2-5, with D uncertain. CDR3 length: 12 residues. Germline V gene data show CDR1 as MDHEN and CDR2 as SYDVKM. Between the trimmed V and J ends, which lost 8 bases and 0 bases, there was a span of 7 bases. The CDR3 nucleotides are TGTGCCAGCCGCCGGGACCAAGAGACCCAGTACTTC. Translation gives CASRRDQETQYF.

V is TRBV7-9 and J is TRBJ2-7; D remains ambiguous. This CDR3 contains 14 residues. The germline gives CDR1 SEHNR, CDR2 FQNEAQ (reference sequence). Trimming left V 5 bases short and J 5 bases short, with 16 bases between. This chain's CDR3 is CASSQDGTTHEQYF. In nucleotides, the CDR3 is TGTGCCAGCAGCCAGGACGGAACCACCCACGAGCAGTACTTC.

Note on this clone: The sample has other DNA sequences that encode this CDR3 too. V gene TRBV5-1 combines with J gene TRBJ2-3; D not certain. CDR3 length equals 12 residues. Germline CDR1 reads SGHRS; CDR2 reads YFSETQ. V lost 1 base and J 4 bases, leaving 4 bases between the germline ends. CDR3 loop: CASSLLADTQYF. CDR3 coding DNA: TGCGCCAGCAGCTTGTTGGCAGATACGCAGTATTTT.

This clone has a handful of counts. This chain joins TRBV29-1 and TRBJ1-1, with a weak D call TRBD1 (6 bases). Germline V CDR1 and CDR2: SQVTM, ANQGSEA. CDR3 length: 16 residues. Trimming shortened V by 4 bases and J by 0 bases, and 18 bases separated the two germline ends. This CDR3 reads CSVVVRGQKLNTEAFF. Here the CDR3 DNA reads TGCAGCGTTGTTGTCAGGGGTCAGAAGTTGAACACTGAAGCTTTCTTT.

The CDR3 sequence is CSVVTGDPIYGYTF. CDR3 DNA sequence: TGCAGCGTTGTGACAGGGGATCCCATATATGGCTACACCTTC. This rearrangement joins TRBV29-1 to TRBJ1-2; TRBD1 matches 8 bases. Trimming cost V 4 bases and J 5 bases; bases outside gene matches: 9. There are 14 residues in the CDR3. Germline V CDR1 and CDR2: SQVTM, ANQGSEA.

The chain combines TRBV19 with TRBJ2-2, with D possibly being TRBD2 (7 bases). The germline V gene encodes CDR1 LNHDA and CDR2 SQIVND (reference sequence). This CDR3 spans 17 amino acids. Trimming pared 6 bases from V and 2 bases from J, leaving 19 bases between. The CDR3 spells CASRYLSGGPNTGELFF. DNA for the CDR3: TGTGCCAGTAGGTATTTGTCCGGGGGGCCCAACACCGGGGAGCTGTTTTTT.

This rearrangement joins TRBV6-5 to TRBJ1-4; no clear D gene. Per germline, CDR1 MNHEY and CDR2 SVGAGI. V was cut by 8 bases and J by 7 bases, with 8 bases left in between. This CDR3 contains 11 residues. For the CDR3, the DNA is TGTGCCAGCGGAAGTCTTGAAAAACTGTTTTTT. As protein: CASGSLEKLFF.

Note on this clone: The sample contains more than one DNA sequence encoding this CDR3. The J gene is TRBJ2-5, the V gene TRBV27; tentatively, D is TRBD2 (5 bases). The CDR3 spans 13 residues. CDR1 is MNHEY, CDR2 SMNVEV, per germline (reference sequence). Trimming stripped 2 bases from V and 5 bases from J, with 9 bases between. The CDR3 DNA sequence: TGTGCCAGCAGTTTAGCGGGCGTCGAGACCCAGTACTTC. It encodes CASSLAGVETQYF.

The V gene is TRBV6-1, the J gene TRBJ2-3; 16 bases fit TRBD2. Per the germline V gene, CDR1 is MNHNS and CDR2 is SASEGT. This CDR3 comprises 17 residues. J lost 4 bases, V lost 4 bases, and 5 bases had no gene match. The CDR3 sequence: CASSGSGLAGGPDTQYF. DNA of the CDR3: TGTGCCAGCAGTGGGTCGGGACTAGCGGGAGGGCCAGATACGCAGTATTTT.

V and J are TRBV29-1 and TRBJ2-2; 8 bases agree with TRBD2. Germline V CDR1 and CDR2: SQVTM, ANQGSEA. The CDR3 length is 14 residues. The trim removed 5 bases at V and 1 base at J, leaving 3 bases unmatched. The CDR3 DNA is TGCAGCGTTTATAGCGGGGTGAACACCGGGGAGCTGTTTTTT. Protein sequence: CSVYSGVNTGELFF.

About this clone itself: Other nucleotide sequences in the sample specify the same CDR3. The rearrangement links TRBV29-1 to TRBJ2-7; 11 nucleotides agree with TRBD1. J was trimmed by 5 bases and V by 3 bases; bases with no gene match: 0. CDR3 size: 12 residues. Germline V lookup: CDR1 SQVTM, CDR2 ANQGSEA. CDR3 region: CSVEGQGDEQYF. In DNA, the CDR3 is TGCAGCGTTGAGGGACAGGGGGACGAGCAGTACTTC.

V gene TRBV5-1 combines with J gene TRBJ2-1; 7 bases agree with TRBD1. CDR3 size: 14 residues. The junction had 8 bases not matched to a gene; V was cut back by 3 bases and J by 8 bases. Germline V gene data show CDR1 as SGHRS and CDR2 as YFSETQ. The CDR3, as DNA: TGCGCCAGCAGCTATGACAGGGAACGGTATGAGCAGTTCTTC. Protein sequence: CASSYDRERYEQFF.

A word on this clone: This sample includes further DNA sequences coding for the same CDR3. The J gene is TRBJ1-1, the V gene TRBV9, with unresolved D. The CDR3 length is 13 residues. Trimming left V 1 base short and J 1 base short, with 5 bases between. CDR1 is SGDLS and CDR2 is YYNGEE in the germline V gene. The CDR3 DNA follows: TGTGCCAGCAGCGTATTGACGAACACTGAAGCTTTCTTT. Its protein product is CASSVLTNTEAFF.

The V call is TRBV5-5, the J call TRBJ2-3; 10 bases align to TRBD2. CDR1 is SGHKS and CDR2 is YYEKEE in the germline V gene (reference sequence). The CDR3 extends over 16 amino acids. V trimming: 4 bases; J trimming: 2 bases; junction bases outside the gene matches: 7. CDR3 coding DNA: TGTGCCAGCAGCCCACGACTAGCGGGCATCACAGATACGCAGTATTTT. Amino acid sequence: CASSPRLAGITDTQYF.

V and J are TRBV11-3 and TRBJ2-7; possibly TRBD2 for D (5 bases). Germline assignment: CDR1 SGHNT and CDR2 YENEEA. With 3 bases removed from V and 1 base from J, the gap between germline ends came to 10 bases. CDR3 length equals 14 residues. The CDR3 reads CASSFRGRSYEQYF. The DNA for the CDR3 is TGTGCCAGCAGCTTTCGGGGAAGGTCCTACGAGCAGTACTTC.

The chain combines TRBV5-1 with TRBJ2-2, with 15 bases that match TRBD2. The germline V gene has CDR1 SGHRS and CDR2 YFSETQ. J gave up 4 bases and V 4 bases, and 8 bases lay outside the gene matches. There are 18 residues in the CDR3. CDR3 in amino acids: CASSGLAGGPSGTGELFF. The CDR3 DNA follows: TGCGCCAGCAGCGGACTAGCGGGAGGGCCCTCGGGCACCGGGGAGCTGTTTTTT. Drawing the rest from reference TRBV5-1 and TRBJ2-2, the complete variable domain is KAGVTQTPRYLIKTRGQQVTLSCSPISGHRSVSWYQQTPGQGLQFLFEYFSETQRNKGNFPGRFSGRQFSNSRSEMNVSTLELGDSALYLCASSGLAGGPSGTGELFFGEGSRLTVL.

The chain couples TRBV4-1 to TRBJ2-1, with TRBD2 identical over 8 bases. Germline values: CDR1 MGHRA, CDR2 YSYEKL. The CDR3 consists of 16 residues. Trimming removed 1 base from V and 5 bases from J; junction bases left unmatched: 7. The CDR3 DNA reads TGCGCCAGCAGCCAAGCCTACGGGGGGGAAAACAATGAGCAGTTCTTC. This encodes CASSQAYGGENNEQFF.

The chain carries TRBV11-2 and TRBJ2-2; a possible D gene is TRBD1 (5 bases). The V gene's germline CDR1 is SGHAT and CDR2 FQNNGV. V lost 4 bases and J 1 base, leaving 10 bases between the germline ends. The length of the CDR3 is 15 residues. CDR3 nucleotide sequence: TGTGCCAGCAGCTCACCCAGGGAGAACACCGGGGAGCTGTTTTTT. Amino acid sequence: CASSSPRENTGELFF.

The V and J genes are TRBV7-9 and TRBJ2-3; D gene unclear. Deletions cut 3 bases from V and 0 bases from J, with 10 bases between. This CDR3 comprises 15 residues. Germline CDR1 SEHNR, CDR2 FQNEAQ (reference sequence). The CDR3 loop reads CASSFKRPSTDTQYF. The CDR3 nucleotides read TGTGCCAGCAGCTTCAAGCGTCCTAGCACAGATACGCAGTATTTT. The variable domain in full, completed from reference TRBV7-9 and TRBJ2-3, reads DTGVSQNPRHKITKRGQNVTFRCDPISEHNRLYWYRQTLGQGPEFLTYFQNEAQLEKSRLLSDRFSAERPKGSFSTLEIQRTEQGDSAMYLCASSFKRPSTDTQYFGPGTRLTVL.

The V gene is TRBV29-1, the J gene TRBJ2-2; D is undetermined. The CDR3 sequence is 14 residues long. Germline V gene data show CDR1 as SQVTM and CDR2 as ANQGSEA. V lost 2 bases to trimming and J lost 4 bases, with 11 bases between them. The CDR3 nucleotides are TGCAGCGTTGAAAGTACCCCGGGCACCGGGGAGCTGTTTTTT. This codes for CSVESTPGTGELFF.

The V call is TRBV7-8, the J call TRBJ2-7; 8 nucleotides agree with TRBD1. The junction had 6 bases not matched to a gene; V was cut back by 4 bases and J by 4 bases. Germline-derived CDR1 and CDR2 are SGHVS and FQNEAQ. The CDR3 length is 14 residues. The CDR3 is CASSSRDRRYEQYF. CDR3 DNA: TGTGCCAGCAGCTCCAGGGACAGGAGATACGAGCAGTACTTC. Full variable domain (rest looked up from reference TRBV7-8 and TRBJ2-7): GAGVSQSPRYKVAKRGQDVALRCDPISGHVSLFWYQQALGQGPEFLTYFQNEAQLDKSGLPSDRFFAERPEGSVSTLKIQRTQQEDSAVYLCASSSRDRRYEQYFGPGTRLTVT.

The CDR3 loop reads CASSPGTHNEQFF. The CDR3 DNA reads TGTGCCAGCAGTCCCGGGACGCACAATGAGCAGTTCTTC. This chain connects TRBV27 to TRBJ2-1; TRBD1 or TRBD2 may be the D gene (5 bases each). Germline CDR1 reads MNHEY; CDR2 reads SMNVEV (reference sequence). V lost 5 bases, J lost 5 bases, and 10 bases lay in between. The CDR3 runs 13 residues.